This T cell receptor beta chain appears in the sequencing data of a study of PD-L1 blockade in urothelial cancer. Study-level results: Tumor-associated TCR clones expanded more in blood at 3 weeks in patients with durable benefit.

This clone has a handful of counts. As yet, its antigen is unknown. CDR3 length: 11 residues. Trimming left V 8 bases short and J 10 bases short, with 12 bases between. Looked up from germline, CDR1 is MNHEY and CDR2 is SMNVEV (reference sequence). Measured with immunoSEQ multiplex PCR; TCRdb has only the in-frame clones, and not every one. Here the sample spans 40,000 to 55,000 clones, nearly 85% being singletons. This receptor was identified in a man aged 35 to 55 with urothelial cancer. The rearrangement joins TRBV27 to TRBJ2-1, with unresolved D. Specimen: PBMCs, collected around atezolizumab (anti-PD-L1) treatment. The DNA of the CDR3 is TGTGCCAGCCTGGCGGCTGGGGAGCAGTTCTTC. Amino acid sequence: CASLAAGEQFF.